This note documents a single T cell receptor (beta chain) sequence. Its antigen is not known. The table came from immunoSEQ multiplex PCR; TCRdb's copy has only in-frame clones and leaves some out. Here the sample spans fewer than 40,000 clones, nearly 80% being singletons. The CDR3 loop spans 14 amino acids. Germline V CDR1 and CDR2: MNHNS, SASEGT. Trimming took off 0 bases at V and 9 bases at J, with 15 bases between the two ends. This entry comes from a study of STAT5B mutations in CD4+ large granular lymphocyte leukemia. Across the whole study: Among healthy donors, a particular HLA allele went with more CDR3 'QG' motifs. Study results and caveats: Patient CD4-sorted repertoires stayed more clonal than healthy ones after leukemic-clone removal.

This receptor was obtained from a human donor in good health. The chain has TRBV6-1 and TRBJ2-7; D may be TRBD1 or TRBD2 (5 bases each). Sequencing was carried out using CD4+ T cells from blood buffy coats. CDR3 amino acids: CASSEASGASRQYF. Written as DNA, the CDR3 is TGTGCCAGCAGTGAAGCTTCCGGGGCTTCACGGCAGTACTTC.